This TCR beta chain was identified during a study of long-term antiretroviral therapy in people with HIV. Overall study: The 2015 immediate-ART recommendation came about a decade after the earliest samples. Study-level findings and limits: HIV repertoires covered narrower CDR3 length ranges than controls did. Clones that had undergone expansion before ART prevailed in the repertoire throughout all time points.

Concerning this clone itself: Its antigen is unknown.

The CDR3 length is 14 residues. V was shortened by 1 base and J by 2 bases, with 9 bases between the two germline ends. The germline CDR1 and CDR2 sequences are LGHNA and YNFKEQ. A v3.0 immunoSEQ assay was performed at survey level. Method: immunoSEQ multiplex PCR; TCRdb's copy keeps in-frame clones and lacks some. The data hold about 17,000 clones, with 60% to 80% observed a single time. This chain uses TRBV4-2 with TRBJ2-7, with D possibly matching TRBD2 (6 bases). The sample here was unsorted PBMCs, taken 2.3 years after starting antiretroviral therapy. The origin of this receptor is a woman between 40 and 55 years old with HIV. The CDR3 protein is CASSQGRGTYEQYF. The CDR3 bases are TGTGCCAGCAGCCAAGGGCGGGGTACCTACGAGCAGTACTTC.